A selection of T cell receptor beta chains follows, all from one sample in a study of shared clonotypes between healthy human individuals. Some clones are missing from TCRdb's copy, which holds only in-frame ones; the method was immunoSEQ multiplex PCR. The data hold about 2.5 million clones, with 85% to 95% observed a single time. Input material: naive CD4+ T cells from PBMCs. Receptors were obtained from a man in his late teens or twenties in good health. Some clones in this sample may be carry-over from other donors' samples. Each CDR3 is given with its conserved first and last residue. Fields, in order: J gene, D gene, clone size, V gene, CDR3 protein, CDR3 DNA. A D gene is named only where the DNA matches it firmly. Expanded clones are given a class, and other clones once, few, many or no size at all.

J: TRBJ2-5
D: TRBD1
size: once
V: TRBV19
CDR3: CASSSPGQKETQYF
DNA: TGTGCCAGTAGTTCGCCGGGACAGAAAGAGACCCAGTACTTC

J: TRBJ2-7
D: -
size: -
V: TRBV29-1
CDR3: CSVTRGIYEQYF
DNA: TGCAGCGTTACTCGGGGCATCTACGAGCAGTACTTC

J: TRBJ2-7
D: -
size: once
V: TRBV30
CDR3: CAWSVLSLPYEQYF
DNA: TGTGCCTGGAGTGTACTCTCTCTTCCCTACGAGCAGTACTTC

J: TRBJ1-1
D: -
size: -
V: TRBV2
CDR3: CAGRQGPNTEAFF
DNA: TGTGCCGGAAGGCAGGGGCCGAACACTGAAGCTTTCTTT

J: TRBJ2-7
D: -
size: few
V: TRBV7-3
CDR3: CASSPTATGYYEQYF
DNA: TGTGCCAGCAGCCCAACGGCCACAGGTTACTACGAGCAGTACTTC

J: TRBJ2-5
D: -
size: -
V: TRBV28
CDR3: CASREGPQETQYF
DNA: TGTGCCAGCAGAGAAGGACCACAAGAGACCCAGTACTTC

J: TRBJ2-2
D: -
size: -
V: TRBV7-2
CDR3: CASSLGRGGDTGELFF
DNA: TGTGCCAGCAGCTTGGGGCGTGGGGGCGACACCGGGGAGCTGTTTTTT

J: TRBJ2-5
D: TRBD1
size: -
V: TRBV5-1
CDR3: CASSFRDSQETQYF
DNA: TGCGCCAGCAGCTTCCGGGACAGTCAAGAGACCCAGTACTTC

J: TRBJ2-1
D: -
size: -
V: TRBV9
CDR3: CASSVASGTYNEQFF
DNA: TGTGCCAGCAGCGTAGCGAGCGGGACATACAATGAGCAGTTCTTC

J: TRBJ2-7
D: -
size: -
V: TRBV7-9
CDR3: CASSLIGSEQYF
DNA: TGTGCCAGCAGCTTAATAGGCTCCGAGCAGTACTTC

J: TRBJ2-1
D: TRBD2
size: -
V: TRBV4-2
CDR3: CASSQPSGSSYNEQFF
DNA: TGTGCCAGCAGCCAACCTAGCGGGAGCTCCTACAATGAGCAGTTCTTC

J: TRBJ2-3
D: -
size: -
V: TRBV14
CDR3: CASSSESTDTQYF
DNA: TGTGCCAGCAGCTCGGAAAGCACAGATACGCAGTATTTT

J: TRBJ1-2
D: TRBD1
size: -
V: TRBV2
CDR3: CASSLTGMGSGYTF
DNA: TGTGCCAGCAGTTTGACAGGGATGGGAAGTGGCTACACCTTC

J: TRBJ1-1
D: TRBD1
size: -
V: TRBV18
CDR3: CASSPQAGGGNTEAFF
DNA: TGTGCCAGCTCACCACAGGCAGGGGGCGGGAACACTGAAGCTTTCTTT

J: TRBJ1-5
D: -
size: -
V: TRBV28
CDR3: CASRIPGGSNQPQHF
DNA: TGTGCCAGCAGAATCCCGGGGGGGAGCAATCAGCCCCAGCATTTT